This T cell receptor (beta chain) was sequenced in a study of cytomegalovirus exposure and HLA in healthy donors. Whole-study context: About 85 million unique TCRs from HLA-typed donors were held in an early release of data. Overall study findings and caveats: Reports state that TCR beta sequences accurately predicted most subjects' HLA-A and HLA-B alleles.

Amplification used 60 Vbeta primers and 13 Jbeta primers. Measured with immunoSEQ multiplex PCR; TCRdb has only the in-frame clones, and not every one. Here the sample spans approximately 140,000 clones, 77% being singletons. To note about this clone: The target antigen is unknown.

J gave up 1 base and V 3 bases, and 7 bases lay outside the gene matches. The CDR3 is 16 amino acids. From germline, CDR1 is SGDLS and CDR2 YYNGEE. The chain couples TRBV9 to TRBJ2-3, with 8 bases that match TRBD1. The specimen sequenced was PBMCs. The TCR comes from an older woman in good health and CMV-seronegative. CDR3 in amino acids: CASSEATGEGTDTQYF. The DNA for the CDR3 is TGTGCCAGCAGCGAGGCGACAGGGGAAGGCACAGATACGCAGTATTTT.